What follows are 21 T cell receptor beta chains derived from one specimen sequenced in a study of cytomegalovirus exposure and HLA in healthy donors. A multiplex PCR was run with 60 Vbeta primers and 13 Jbeta primers. Generated by immunoSEQ multiplex PCR, the TCRdb table keeps only in-frame clones and is missing some. This sample has fewer than 110,000 clones; roughly 80% occur once, and the top ten carry around 2.4%. The specimen was PBMCs. Receptor source: a man aged 25-45 years in good health and CMV-seronegative.

This clone was counted a single time. V usage is TRBV27 and J usage is TRBJ2-7; perhaps TRBD2 as D (6 bases). The ends were cut back, 5 bases at V and 1 base at J, with 12 bases in the middle. The germline CDR1 and CDR2 sequences are MNHEY and SMNVEV (reference sequence). The CDR3 spans 14 residues. CDR3 sequence reads: CASSVSGTSYEQYF. The CDR3 coding sequence is TGTGCCAGCAGTGTTTCCGGGACTTCCTACGAGCAGTACTTC.

The J gene is TRBJ2-3, the V gene TRBV14; 12 nucleotides line up with TRBD2. V was pared by 4 bases and J by 2 bases, with 4 bases of the junction left unmatched. This CDR3 has 16 amino acids. Germline loops: CDR1 SGHDN, CDR2 FVKESK. The CDR3 region is CASSLWTSGATDTQYF. The CDR3 region has the DNA TGTGCCAGCAGCCTTTGGACTAGCGGGGCCACAGATACGCAGTATTTT. Based on the CDR3 plus reference TRBV14 and TRBJ2-3, the full variable domain is EAGVTQFPSHSVIEKGQTVTLRCDPISGHDNLYWYRRVMGKEIKFLLHFVKESKQDESGMPNNRFLAERTGGTYSTLKVQPAELEDSGVYFCASSLWTSGATDTQYFGPGTRLTVL.

This chain links TRBV4-1 with TRBJ2-3; 8 bases line up with TRBD1. V was pared by 4 bases and J by 6 bases, with 12 bases of the junction left unmatched. This CDR3 is 16 amino acids long. Germline V gene sequence: CDR1 MGHRA, CDR2 YSYEKL. CDR3 DNA: TGCGCCAGCAGCCTAGACAGGGGCTCTCGCGGGGATACGCAGTATTTT. Its protein is CASSLDRGSRGDTQYF.

Only a few counts were recorded for this clone. The J gene is TRBJ1-1, the V gene TRBV2; no clear D. The germline V gene has CDR1 SNHLY and CDR2 FYNNEI. CDR3 length equals 14 residues. Trimming cost V 7 bases and J 1 base, with 13 bases left between them. CDR3 nucleotide sequence: TGTGCCAGCATGATAACAGCTTCGAACACTGAAGCTTTCTTT. Its protein is CASMITASNTEAFF.

Details on this clone: The junction shows a germline mismatch at one end, possibly a read error. The chain links TRBV7-7 to TRBJ2-2; TRBD2 might be the D (6 bases). The CDR3 sequence is 15 residues long. Germline CDR1 and CDR2: SSHAT and FNYEAQ (reference sequence). CDR3 nucleotide sequence: TGTGCTAGCAGCCCTCGGGGGTTTGGCACCGGGGAGCTGTTTTTT. Translation: CASSPRGFGTGELFF.

The chain has TRBV6-5 and TRBJ1-1; maybe TRBD1 (5 bases). This CDR3 comprises 13 residues. The germline V and J ends were trimmed by 7 bases and 3 bases, with 12 bases remaining between them. Germline CDR1 reads MNHEY; CDR2 reads SVGAGI. The CDR3 here is CASKTPGYTEAFF. CDR3 DNA sequence: TGTGCCAGCAAAACCCCAGGGTACACTGAAGCTTTCTTT.

This chain connects TRBV6-5 to TRBJ1-1; the D gene is possibly TRBD1 (5 bases). The CDR3 has 15 residues. Looked up from germline, CDR1 is MNHEY and CDR2 is SVGAGI. Trimming removed 2 bases at V and 4 bases at J, with 14 bases between. The CDR3 region is CASSYETGHVTEAFF. The DNA for the CDR3 is TGTGCCAGCAGTTACGAAACCGGACATGTCACTGAAGCTTTCTTT.

Concerning this clone: The same CDR3 is also encoded by other DNA sequences in this sample. The chain combines TRBV4-1 with TRBJ1-1; tentatively, D is TRBD1 (5 bases). This CDR3 is 16 amino acids long. Germline V CDR1 and CDR2: MGHRA, YSYEKL. Trimming cost V 10 bases and J 1 base, with 22 bases left between them. The CDR3, as DNA: TGCGCCACTACGCTCGGGCAGGGATATCGGAACACTGAAGCTTTCTTT. Amino acids: CATTLGQGYRNTEAFF.

J is TRBJ1-4 and V is TRBV5-1; 9 nucleotides line up with TRBD1. Germline V gives CDR1 SGHRS, CDR2 YFSETQ. The CDR3 covers 16 residues. The trim removed 0 bases at V and 3 bases at J, leaving 3 bases unmatched. The CDR3 loop reads CASSLEGQGANEKLFF. The CDR3 DNA is TGCGCCAGCAGCTTGGAGGGACAGGGTGCTAATGAAAAACTGTTTTTT.

The chain has TRBV5-1 and TRBJ2-5, with a possible D match to TRBD2 (6 bases). This CDR3 is built from 14 residues. Germline CDR1 and CDR2: SGHRS and YFSETQ. V dropped 0 bases and J dropped 5 bases, with 11 bases sitting between them. CDR3 loop: CASSLGEVWETQYF. CDR3 bases: TGCGCCAGCAGCTTGGGGGAGGTTTGGGAGACCCAGTACTTC.

This rearrangement joins TRBV2 to TRBJ2-7; 7 bases map to TRBD1. Trimming at V came to 6 bases and at J to 0 bases, leaving 5 bases not matched to a gene. This CDR3 is built from 14 residues. Per germline, CDR1 SNHLY and CDR2 FYNNEI. CDR3 sequence: CASSPGQSSYEQYF. CDR3 bases: TGTGCCAGCAGCCCGGGACAGAGCTCCTACGAGCAGTACTTC.

This chain links TRBV30 with TRBJ2-1, with 11 bases matching TRBD2. The CDR3 totals 14 residues. Germline loops: CDR1 GTSNPN, CDR2 SVGIG (reference sequence). The J segment lost 6 bases and the V segment lost 3 bases, leaving 4 bases of the junction unmatched. The CDR3 DNA reads TGTGCCTGGAGCGGACTAGCGGGCGGCAATGAGCAGTTCTTC. Translating gives CAWSGLAGGNEQFF.

V and J are TRBV11-3 and TRBJ1-1; D unresolved. This CDR3 spans 13 amino acids. Germline values: CDR1 SGHNT, CDR2 YENEEA. Trimming stripped 5 bases from V and 4 bases from J, with 11 bases between. CDR3 coding DNA: TGTGCCAGCAGCCTAAGTACAGTCACTGAAGCTTTCTTT. This gives the protein CASSLSTVTEAFF.

The chain links TRBV7-8 to TRBJ1-4; TRBD1 is a possible D gene (5 bases). Per germline, CDR1 SGHVS and CDR2 FQNEAQ. V lost 5 bases to trimming and J lost 3 bases, with 13 bases between them. There are 15 residues in the CDR3. CDR3 nucleotides: TGTGCCAGCAGCCCCATCGGGGGGGCTAATGAAAAACTGTTTTTT. It encodes CASSPIGGANEKLFF.

This clone was recorded a few times. The V gene is TRBV6-6, the J gene TRBJ1-5, with D perhaps TRBD1 (6 bases). The CDR3 length is 15 residues. CDR1 and CDR2 (germline): MNHNY, SVGAGI (reference sequence). V lost 6 bases and J 8 bases, leaving 20 bases between the germline ends. The CDR3 nucleotides read TGTGCCAGCAGCCGTGGGGGCCTTCATGGGGAGCCCCAGCATTTT. This translates into CASSRGGLHGEPQHF.

This chain connects TRBV5-1 to TRBJ1-4; D perhaps matches TRBD1 (6 bases). This CDR3 region has 14 residues. Germline values: CDR1 SGHRS, CDR2 YFSETQ. Between the trimmed V and J ends, which lost 4 bases and 4 bases, there was a span of 11 bases. The CDR3 region has the DNA TGCGCCAGCAGCATACAGGGAGATAATGAAAAACTGTTTTTT. As protein: CASSIQGDNEKLFF.

The chain has TRBV4-2 and TRBJ2-1; the match to TRBD2 covers 14 bases. The CDR3 sequence is 15 residues long. The V gene's germline CDR1 is LGHNA and CDR2 YNFKEQ. Trimming removed 1 base from V and 7 bases from J; junction bases left unmatched: 0. DNA of the CDR3: TGTGCCAGCAGCCAAGGGACTAGCGGGGGGAATGAGCAGTTCTTC. It codes for CASSQGTSGGNEQFF.

The chain is built from TRBV7-9 and TRBJ2-2; D perhaps matches TRBD2 (6 bases). CDR1 and CDR2 from the germline V gene are SEHNR and FQNEAQ (reference sequence). Trimming removed 5 bases from V and 4 bases from J, with 17 bases in between. This CDR3 comprises 16 residues. The CDR3 sequence: CASSRRAGLLTGELFF. The CDR3 DNA follows: TGTGCCAGCAGCCGAAGAGCGGGCCTGCTCACCGGGGAGCTGTTTTTT.

V usage is TRBV5-1 and J usage is TRBJ1-2; D is perhaps TRBD1 (5 bases). V gave up 3 bases and J gave up 10 bases, with 16 bases separating them. Germline CDR1 and CDR2: SGHRS and YFSETQ. CDR3 size: 13 residues. The CDR3 DNA is TGCGCCAGCAGCTGGGGATCGACAGTCGACTACACCTTC. It specifies CASSWGSTVDYTF.

The chain employs TRBV23-1 and TRBJ2-7; D might be TRBD1 (5 bases). TRBV23-1 has ORF status, its function being uncertain. There are 15 residues in the CDR3. Trimming left V 4 bases short and J 2 bases short, with 15 bases between. CDR3 in amino acids: CASSPYHRKAYEQYF. CDR3 bases: TGCGCCAGCAGTCCCTACCACAGGAAGGCCTACGAGCAGTACTTC.

The rearrangement joins TRBV6-5 to TRBJ1-4; 9 nucleotides agree with TRBD1. Per the germline V gene, CDR1 is MNHEY and CDR2 is SVGAGI. This CDR3 is built from 15 residues. Germline trimming cut 6 bases from V and 4 bases from J; bases unmatched to any gene: 6. CDR3 sequence (DNA): TGTGCCAGCAGACAACAGGGGGCGATTAATGAAAAACTGTTTTTT. The encoded protein is CASRQQGAINEKLFF.